The T cell receptor (beta chain) under discussion was sequenced for a study of shared clonotypes between healthy human individuals. Sequencing was performed with immunoSEQ multiplex PCR; in TCRdb, only in-frame clones are kept and a portion is missing. This sample has hundreds of thousands of clones; 85% to 95% occur once, and the top ten carry approximately 0.11%. The germline V and J ends were trimmed by 0 bases and 4 bases, with 7 bases remaining between them. Germline CDR1 reads SGHRS; CDR2 reads YFSETQ. This CDR3 spans 13 amino acids. Naive CD8 isolation took CD45RO-negative cells positively selected for CCR7 and excluded terminally differentiated effector memory CD45RA+ cells.

The genes are TRBV5-1 and TRBJ1-2; D unclear. This clonotype originated in a woman in her 30s in good health. The sequenced sample consisted of naive CD8+ T cells sorted from blood. The CDR3 reads CASSLETSYGYTF. In DNA form, the CDR3 reads TGCGCCAGCAGCTTGGAGACAAGCTATGGCTACACCTTC.